Each of the 29 T cell receptor beta chains below was sequenced from the same sample in a study of technical replicates of blood from several donors. The protocol was immunoSEQ multiplex PCR, while the TCRdb copy is restricted to in-frame clones and leaves out a portion. The sample yields about 94,000 clones, 90% to 96% seen once. Sequencing was performed on T cells isolated from PBMCs. Receptor source: a human donor in good health.

The V and J genes are TRBV7-2 and TRBJ2-3, with 7 bases identical to TRBD2. Germline CDR1 reads SGHTA; CDR2 reads FQGNSA. Trimming took 7 bases from V and 3 from J; bases not matched to a gene: 16. The CDR3 runs to 17 residues. DNA of the CDR3: TGTGCCAGCACCGAAAATGGGTATAGCGGGCCGACAGATACGCAGTATTTT. The encoded protein is CASTENGYSGPTDTQYF.

The chain links TRBV7-2 to TRBJ2-3, with 7 bases lining up with TRBD1. This CDR3 comprises 16 residues. J lost 4 bases, V lost 1 base, and 8 bases had no gene match. Germline V gene lookup returns CDR1 SGHTA and CDR2 FQGNSA. CDR3 in amino acids: CASSLGGRGGADTQYF. The CDR3 coding sequence is TGTGCCAGCAGCTTAGGCGGGCGAGGGGGCGCAGATACGCAGTATTTT.

This sequence joins TRBV4-1 and TRBJ1-2; 10 bases match TRBD1. The germline V gene has CDR1 MGHRA and CDR2 YSYEKL. The CDR3 covers 14 residues. V lost 3 bases, J lost 6 bases, and 4 bases stayed unmatched. This CDR3 is CASSQKDRGDGYTF. DNA of the CDR3: TGCGCCAGCAGCCAGAAGGACAGGGGGGATGGCTACACCTTC.

The chain employs TRBV19 and TRBJ1-4, with D maybe TRBD1 (6 bases). Germline lookup yields CDR1 LNHDA and CDR2 SQIVND (reference sequence). The CDR3 is made up of 13 amino acids. V shed 9 bases and J shed 8 bases, with 16 bases lying between them. As DNA, the CDR3 is TGTGCCAGGGAAGTGCGGGGGCGGGAAAAACTGTTTTTT. It encodes CAREVRGREKLFF.

The J gene is TRBJ1-1, the V gene TRBV19, with D perhaps matching TRBD1 (5 bases). From germline, CDR1 is LNHDA and CDR2 SQIVND (reference sequence). There are 14 residues in the CDR3. V was pared by 5 bases and J by 5 bases, with 15 bases between. CDR3 coding DNA: TGTGCCAGTAGTCATTTGGTGGGGGGGACTGAAGCTTTCTTT. This codes for CASSHLVGGTEAFF. Based on the CDR3 plus reference TRBV19 and TRBJ1-1, the full variable domain is DGGITQSPKYLFRKEGQNVTLSCEQNLNHDAMYWYRQDPGQGLRLIYYSQIVNDFQKGDIAEGYSVSREKKESFPLTVTSAQKNPTAFYLCASSHLVGGTEAFFGQGTRLTVV.

This sequence joins TRBV9 and TRBJ2-1, with TRBD2 as a possible D gene (6 bases). V lost 1 base, J lost 10 bases, and 9 bases lay in between. CDR1 is SGDLS, CDR2 YYNGEE, per germline. The CDR3 extends over 12 amino acids. The CDR3: CASSVRRGEQFF. CDR3 bases: TGTGCCAGCAGCGTAAGGCGGGGCGAGCAGTTCTTC.

The rearrangement links TRBV29-1 to TRBJ1-2; possible D gene TRBD1, 5 bases. The CDR3 runs to 14 residues. The V end was cut by 1 base, the J end by 2 bases, with 11 bases between. The V gene's germline CDR1 is SQVTM and CDR2 ANQGSEA. CDR3 nucleotide sequence: TGCAGCGTTGAAGGAAGGGGCTCGAACTATGGCTACACCTTC. This gives the protein CSVEGRGSNYGYTF.

The count of this clone is one. The CDR3 DNA sequence: TGTGCCAGCAGCTTACCGACAGGGAACGTAGCTTTCTTT. Translating gives CASSLPTGNVAFF. This chain connects TRBV5-5 to TRBJ1-1, with 7 nucleotides matching TRBD1. Looked up from germline, CDR1 is SGHKS and CDR2 is YYEKEE (reference sequence). The CDR3 covers 13 residues. The junction had 8 bases not matched to a gene; V was cut back by 2 bases and J by 10 bases.

The chain uses TRBV2 and TRBJ2-1; 11 nucleotides align to TRBD2. With V trimmed by 4 bases and J by 2 bases, 1 base remained unmatched. The CDR3 has 15 residues. CDR1 is SNHLY, CDR2 FYNNEI, per germline. CDR3 protein: CASSVAGGPYNEQFF. The CDR3 DNA reads TGTGCCAGCAGTGTAGCGGGAGGGCCCTACAATGAGCAGTTCTTC.

V and J are TRBV10-3 and TRBJ2-3; 9 positions agree with TRBD2. Germline loops: CDR1 ENHRY, CDR2 SYGVKD. The V gene end was trimmed by 4 bases and the J gene end by 2 bases; junction bases not matched to a gene: 7. The CDR3 runs to 16 residues. CDR3 in amino acids: CAISASGMVVTDTQYF. The DNA for the CDR3 is TGTGCCATCAGTGCTAGCGGGATGGTGGTCACAGATACGCAGTATTTT.

This chain joins TRBV27 and TRBJ2-1; 10 bases are shared with TRBD2. The J segment lost 7 bases and the V segment lost 8 bases, leaving 8 bases of the junction unmatched. Germline CDR1 and CDR2: MNHEY and SMNVEV (reference sequence). The CDR3 has 14 residues. This chain's CDR3 is CASRSGRASNEQFF. For the CDR3, the DNA is TGTGCCAGCCGCAGCGGGAGGGCGTCAAATGAGCAGTTCTTC.

This chain joins TRBV6-1 and TRBJ1-4; tentative D call: TRBD1 (5 bases). The ends were cut back, 4 bases at V and 5 bases at J, with 14 bases in the middle. The CDR3 covers 15 residues. Germline V gene sequence: CDR1 MNHNS, CDR2 SASEGT. The CDR3, as DNA: TGTGCCAGCAGTGTGCTGCAGGGTGAGAATGAAAAACTGTTTTTT. This translates into CASSVLQGENEKLFF.

The CDR3 region is CASTRSTDTQYF. CDR3 in DNA: TGTGCCAGCACTAGGAGCACAGATACGCAGTATTTT. The chain recombines TRBV2 with TRBJ2-3; D gene ambiguous. V was trimmed by 7 bases and J by 0 bases, leaving 5 bases between them. This CDR3 region has 12 residues. CDR1 SNHLY and CDR2 FYNNEI come from the germline V gene.

The V call is TRBV6-5, the J call TRBJ2-7; no clear D gene. V was trimmed by 2 bases and J by 3 bases, leaving 8 bases between them. CDR3 length equals 13 residues. Germline lookup yields CDR1 MNHEY and CDR2 SVGAGI. The DNA of the CDR3 is TGTGCCAGCAGTTACCCGACACGCTACGAGCAGTACTTC. It yields the protein CASSYPTRYEQYF.

This sequence joins TRBV18 and TRBJ2-1, with a weak D call TRBD1 (5 bases). Germline V gene sequence: CDR1 KGHSH, CDR2 LQKENI. The CDR3 covers 15 residues. Trimming removed 4 bases from V and 2 bases from J, with 12 bases in between. This chain's CDR3 is CASSLGAVPYNEQFF. In nucleotides, the CDR3 is TGTGCCAGCTCACTAGGGGCGGTGCCCTACAATGAGCAGTTCTTC.

This clone was found once. CDR3 in amino acids: CASSYRGSYNEQFF. For the CDR3, the DNA is TGTGCCAGCAGTTACCGGGGGTCATACAATGAGCAGTTCTTC. The chain links TRBV6-5 to TRBJ2-1; maybe TRBD2 (6 bases). Germline V gene lookup returns CDR1 MNHEY and CDR2 SVGAGI. V gave up 2 bases and J gave up 4 bases, with 9 bases separating them. This CDR3 spans 14 amino acids.

The chain has TRBV6-1 and TRBJ1-3, with D uncertain. The CDR3 is 14 residues long. Germline V gene lookup returns CDR1 MNHNS and CDR2 SASEGT. V lost 2 bases to trimming and J lost 8 bases, with 13 bases between them. For the CDR3, the DNA is TGTGCCAGCAGTGAACCGGGCGGGTTGGACACCATATATTTT. It encodes CASSEPGGLDTIYF.

A remark on this clone: This may be a read error, as it is one base from a much larger clone. J is TRBJ2-5 and V is TRBV6-1; 10 bases agree with TRBD2. V was pared by 2 bases and J by 2 bases, with 2 bases of the junction left unmatched. Germline-derived CDR1 and CDR2 are MNHNS and SASEGT. The CDR3 loop spans 15 amino acids. The CDR3 nucleotides are TGTGCCAGCAGTGAACTAGCGGGAGATCAAGAGACCCAGTACTTC. Encoded protein: CASSELAGDQETQYF.

The chain uses TRBV27 and TRBJ2-2; no definite D call. The CDR3 contains 13 residues. Trimming left V 2 bases short and J 5 bases short, with 6 bases between. Germline-derived CDR1 and CDR2 are MNHEY and SMNVEV (reference sequence). CDR3 nucleotide sequence: TGTGCCAGCAGTTTAGGCCGTACCGGGGAGCTGTTTTTT. Its protein product is CASSLGRTGELFF.

This clone has only a few counts. The rearrangement links TRBV11-2 to TRBJ2-1; D ambiguous. V was trimmed by 2 bases and J by 9 bases, leaving 5 bases between them. The CDR3 length is 11 residues. From germline, CDR1 is SGHAT and CDR2 FQNNGV. CDR3 nucleotides: TGTGCCAGCAGCTTATATAGTGAGCAGTTCTTC. It specifies CASSLYSEQFF.

The CDR3 coding sequence is TGTGCCAGCAGCCACTTGGACAGGTCAAAGGATGAAAAACTGTTTTTT. Protein: CASSHLDRSKDEKLFF. This chain connects TRBV14 to TRBJ1-4; TRBD1 agrees at 7 bases. This CDR3 has 16 amino acids. The germline gives CDR1 SGHDN, CDR2 FVKESK. Trimming took 3 bases from V and 6 from J; bases not matched to a gene: 10.

V and J are TRBV2 and TRBJ2-3; TRBD2 matches at 10 bases. Trimming took 8 bases from V and 0 from J; bases not matched to a gene: 2. Per the germline V gene, CDR1 is SNHLY and CDR2 is FYNNEI. The CDR3 is made up of 14 amino acids. CDR3: CASGTSASTDTQYF. In DNA, the CDR3 is TGTGCCAGCGGGACTAGCGCTAGCACAGATACGCAGTATTTT.

The CDR3: CASSYIREYTEAFF. The CDR3 nucleotides are TGTGCCAGCAGTTACATCCGGGAATACACTGAAGCTTTCTTT. The chain is built from TRBV6-5 and TRBJ1-1; D is ambiguous. The V gene lost 2 bases and the J gene lost 3 bases, with 10 bases spanning the gap. CDR3 size: 14 residues. Germline V gives CDR1 MNHEY, CDR2 SVGAGI.

The V call is TRBV27, the J call TRBJ1-2; 7 bases agree with TRBD1. Looked up from germline, CDR1 is MNHEY and CDR2 is SMNVEV (reference sequence). The CDR3 extends over 14 amino acids. Losses at the gene ends were 4 bases for V and 0 bases for J; bases not matched to a gene: 2. The CDR3 sequence: CASSWGQTNYGYTF. CDR3 DNA sequence: TGTGCCAGCAGTTGGGGACAGACTAACTATGGCTACACCTTC.

This clone was found once. The V call is TRBV2, the J call TRBJ1-5; tentatively, D is TRBD1 (5 bases). The CDR3 is 14 residues long. Germline lookup yields CDR1 SNHLY and CDR2 FYNNEI. V lost 7 bases, J lost 3 bases, and 13 bases lay in between. CDR3 in DNA: TGTGCCAGCAACCTGGACACTATCAATCAGCCCCAGCATTTT. As protein: CASNLDTINQPQHF.

The V gene is TRBV29-1, the J gene TRBJ1-1; tentative D call: TRBD1 (5 bases). Between the trimmed V and J ends, which lost 4 bases and 7 bases, there was a span of 19 bases. This CDR3 is 14 amino acids long. Germline assignment: CDR1 SQVTM and CDR2 ANQGSEA. In DNA form, the CDR3 reads TGCAGCGTTGGGGGCGCGGAAACCACTAATGAAGCTTTCTTT. Amino acids: CSVGGAETTNEAFF. The whole variable domain, filled in from reference TRBV29-1 and TRBJ1-1, reads SAVISQKPSRDICQRGTSLTIQCQVDSQVTMMFWYRQQPGQSLTLIATANQGSEATYESGFVIDKFPISRPNLTFSTLTVSNMSPEDSSIYLCSVGGAETTNEAFFGQGTRLTVV.

The chain couples TRBV14 to TRBJ1-4, with 7 bases fitting TRBD1. Trimming took 6 bases from V and 5 from J; bases not matched to a gene: 12. From germline, CDR1 is SGHDN and CDR2 FVKESK. The CDR3 covers 16 residues. CDR3 sequence: CASSPFFGTENEKLFF. In DNA, the CDR3 is TGTGCCAGCAGTCCTTTTTTCGGGACAGAGAATGAAAAACTGTTTTTT.

The CDR3 sequence is CASSYSAGKAYEQYF. In nucleotides, the CDR3 is TGTGCCAGCAGTTATTCCGCGGGTAAGGCCTACGAGCAGTACTTC. This chain connects TRBV6-5 to TRBJ2-7, with a possible D match to TRBD2 (5 bases). The CDR3 is 15 amino acids. V was shortened by 3 bases and J by 2 bases, with 14 bases between the two germline ends. The germline V gene has CDR1 MNHEY and CDR2 SVGAGI.

This clone showed up just a few times. The chain combines TRBV29-1 with TRBJ1-1; D ambiguous. Germline V gene sequence: CDR1 SQVTM, CDR2 ANQGSEA. CDR3 size: 13 residues. The ends were cut back, 2 bases at V and 0 bases at J, with 7 bases in the middle. For the CDR3, the DNA is TGCAGCGTTGAAAGCGGTATGAACACTGAAGCTTTCTTT. Amino acids: CSVESGMNTEAFF.